This T cell receptor (beta chain) was recovered during a study of T cells expressing NK-cell markers. Study in general: The study sequenced eight donors, seven HCMV-seropositive and one seronegative. Study observations and caveats: Where several donors were concerned, these clonotypes also led the CD3+CD56-NKG2C+ fraction.

For this clonotype: Its antigen is not known.

Germline V gene sequence: CDR1 MGHRA, CDR2 YSYEKL. The length of the CDR3 is 13 residues. TCRdb re-analyzed the 5' RACE reads; it lists each CDR3 protein once, without DNA. This sample's clone table lists some 140,000 distinct CDR3 sequences. The chain carries TRBV4-1 and TRBJ2-7; TCRdb picks TRBD2, but there is no DNA to check that call. Sequencing was performed on blood T cells: a sorted CD56 or NKG2C T cell subset, CD4+ or CD8+ T cells, or bulk PBMC T cells (not recorded which). This clonotype was sampled from a woman in her fifties or sixties in good health. The CDR3 is CASSHYGTEEQYF.